The 5 T cell receptor beta chains in this list originate from one sample, sequenced in a study of T-cell memory formation after mild COVID-19. Each CDR3 protein gets one entry after TCRdb re-called the 5' RACE reads with MiXCR. The sample records about 290,000 distinct CDR3 sequences, approximately 16% being singletons. Sample: PBMCs or a T cell subset sorted from them (not recorded which). The receptors originated from a man younger than 35 who had mild COVID-19 (a few samples of this study predate the infection). Cell type and time point are not known.

The genes are TRBV7-2 and TRBJ2-3, with TRBD1 matching over 7 bases. J gave up 5 bases and V 2 bases, and 1 base lay outside the gene matches. The CDR3 is made up of 13 amino acids. Germline values: CDR1 SGHTA, CDR2 FQGNSA. The CDR3 region has the DNA TGTGCCAGCAGCTTATCAGGGGGAGATACGCAGTATTTT. It is translated as CASSLSGGDTQYF. Together with reference TRBV7-2 and TRBJ2-3, the CDR3 gives the full variable domain: GAGVSQSPSNKVTEKGKDVELRCDPISGHTALYWYRQSLGQGLEFLIYFQGNSAPDKSGLPSDRFSAERTGGSVSTLTIQRTQQEDSAVYLCASSLSGGDTQYFGPGTRLTVL.

In this sample, this clonotype turned up a few times. This chain uses TRBV12-3 or TRBV12-4 with TRBJ1-2; 9 bases align to TRBD1. The ends lost 6 bases at V and 8 bases at J; junction bases unmatched: 7. This CDR3 spans 13 amino acids. The DNA for the CDR3 is TGTGCCAGCAGGCCGGGACAGGGATCGGGCTACACCTTC. As protein: CASRPGQGSGYTF.

This chain connects TRBV12-3 or TRBV12-4 to TRBJ2-1; 8 nucleotides line up with TRBD2. Trimming cost V 7 bases and J 4 bases; bases outside gene matches: 9. CDR3 length equals 15 residues. The CDR3 DNA reads TGTGCCAGCACCTCCGGGAGGGGGGGTTACAATGAGCAGTTCTTC. It is translated as CASTSGRGGYNEQFF.

J is TRBJ1-1 and V is TRBV3-1; D remains ambiguous. There are 14 residues in the CDR3. V lost 2 bases to trimming and J lost 2 bases, with 9 bases between them. The V gene's germline CDR1 is LGHDT and CDR2 YNNKEL (reference sequence). The CDR3 loop reads CASSQLIANTEAFF. The CDR3, as DNA: TGTGCCAGCAGCCAACTGATAGCCAACACTGAAGCTTTCTTT.

This clonotype is deemed large. The rearrangement uses TRBV7-6 and TRBJ2-3; D unresolved. Trimming took 4 bases from V and 0 from J, leaving 5 bases between them. CDR3 length: 13 amino acids. Germline V CDR1 and CDR2: SGHVS, FNYEAQ. The CDR3 sequence is CASSYTSTDTQYF. Written as DNA, the CDR3 is TGTGCCAGCAGCTACACTAGCACAGATACGCAGTATTTT. Using reference TRBV7-6 and TRBJ2-3 for the parts outside the CDR3, the full variable domain is GAGVSQSPRYKVTKRGQDVALRCDPISGHVSLYWYRQALGQGPEFLTYFNYEAQQDKSGLPNDRFSAERPEGSISTLTIQRTEQRDSAMYRCASSYTSTDTQYFGPGTRLTVL.